Presented here are 32 T cell receptor beta chains from one specimen sequenced in a study of blood T cell repertoires in COVID-19 (dated by TCRdb to the early 2020s). Libraries were constructed by the immunoSEQ multiplex PCR assay. In TCRdb, the immuneACCESS table is reduced to in-frame sequences with V and J assigned. These tables do not hold every clone; where another copy was compared, an unresolved V gene accounts for under half, and the others remain unexplained. Across this sample there are some 70,000 clones, with roughly 80% seen only once. The ten largest clones take up about 15% of the sample. Sequencing used peripheral blood. The receptors shown here come from a man in his fifties or sixties with COVID-19, enrolled during active disease.

The chain has TRBV5-5 and TRBJ1-2, with a weak D call TRBD1 (5 bases). Trimming removed 0 bases at V and 3 bases at J, with 12 bases between. The CDR3 runs to 15 residues. Germline assignment: CDR1 SGHKS and CDR2 YYEKEE (reference sequence). The chain's CDR3 is CASSLAAWGDYGYTF. The CDR3 coding sequence is TGTGCCAGCAGCTTGGCAGCTTGGGGCGACTATGGCTACACCTTC.

The CDR3 spells CASSTRTSGSTQYF. The CDR3 DNA is TGTGCCAGCAGCACTCGGACTAGCGGGAGCACGCAGTATTTT. The V and J genes are TRBV3-1 (or the pseudogene TRBV3-2) and TRBJ2-3, with 13 bases fitting TRBD2. This CDR3 region has 14 residues. V shed 5 bases and J 9 bases; nucleotides not matched to a gene: 5. The germline V gene encodes CDR1 LGHDT and CDR2 YNNKEL (reference sequence).

This chain uses TRBV18 with TRBJ1-4; TRBD1 aligns across 8 bases. V was pared by 4 bases and J by 7 bases, with 11 bases of the junction left unmatched. The V gene's germline CDR1 is KGHSH and CDR2 LQKENI. This CDR3 has 16 residues. The CDR3 loop is CASSLGSGTGGEKLFF. Here the CDR3 DNA reads TGTGCCAGCTCACTCGGGTCCGGGACAGGAGGTGAAAAACTGTTTTTT.

This clone turned up a few times. This chain links TRBV10-1 with TRBJ1-2; 9 nucleotides align to TRBD1. J gave up 11 bases and V 8 bases, and 3 bases lay outside the gene matches. There are 10 residues in the CDR3. Germline V gene data show CDR1 as WNHNN and CDR2 as SYGVQD (reference sequence). CDR3 protein: CASGTGNYTF. The DNA for the CDR3 is TGCGCCAGCGGGACAGGGAATTACACCTTC.

This chain links TRBV28 with TRBJ1-2, with TRBD1 matching over 10 bases. CDR1 and CDR2 from the germline V gene are MDHEN and SYDVKM. J lost 8 bases, V lost 7 bases, and 7 bases had no gene match. The CDR3 sequence is 13 residues long. CDR3 sequence reads: CASTRQGARGYTF. DNA of the CDR3: TGTGCCAGCACCCGACAGGGGGCTAGAGGCTACACCTTC.

This chain links TRBV2 with TRBJ1-4, with D hard to call. Germline V lookup: CDR1 SNHLY, CDR2 FYNNEI. V gave up 0 bases and J gave up 10 bases, with 9 bases separating them. The CDR3 has 13 residues. The DNA of the CDR3 is TGTGCCAGCAGTGAAGCGGGAGACGGAAAACTGTTTTTT. Its translation is CASSEAGDGKLFF.

The V gene is TRBV27, the J gene TRBJ1-2; tentatively, D is TRBD1 (5 bases). V lost 3 bases and J lost 4, with 9 bases in between. Germline CDR1 MNHEY, CDR2 SMNVEV (reference sequence). This CDR3 contains 13 residues. The CDR3 DNA sequence: TGTGCCAGCAGTTTCGGGGGGGGCTATGGCTACACCTTC. Its protein product is CASSFGGGYGYTF.

The rearrangement links TRBV6-5 to TRBJ1-6; TRBD1 aligns across 9 bases. Germline CDR1 reads MNHEY; CDR2 reads SVGAGI. This CDR3 is built from 15 residues. Trimming at V came to 6 bases and at J to 7 bases, leaving 7 bases not matched to a gene. This CDR3 reads CASRVRGQGNSPLHF. The DNA for the CDR3 is TGTGCCAGCAGGGTCCGGGGACAGGGAAATTCACCCCTCCACTTT.

The rearrangement uses TRBV6-5 and TRBJ1-1; D perhaps matches TRBD1 (6 bases). The V end was cut by 7 bases, the J end by 6 bases, with 12 bases between. The length of the CDR3 is 12 residues. Germline V gives CDR1 MNHEY, CDR2 SVGAGI. CDR3 in DNA: TGTGCCAGCATAGCCAGGGGCGCTGAAGCTTTCTTT. It yields the protein CASIARGAEAFF.

The chain links TRBV5-4 to TRBJ2-3; maybe TRBD2 (6 bases). Trimming left V 4 bases short and J 4 bases short, with 16 bases between. This CDR3 has 15 residues. CDR1 and CDR2 from the germline V gene are SGHNT and YYREEE (reference sequence). This chain's CDR3 is CASSPTSSFPDTQYF. CDR3 nucleotide sequence: TGTGCCAGCAGCCCTACTAGCTCGTTCCCAGATACGCAGTATTTT. Based on the CDR3 plus reference TRBV5-4 and TRBJ2-3, the full variable domain is ETGVTQSPTHLIKTRGQQVTLRCSSQSGHNTVSWYQQALGQGPQFIFQYYREEENGRGNFPPRFSGLQFPNYSSELNVNALELDDSALYLCASSPTSSFPDTQYFGPGTRLTVL.

The rearrangement uses TRBV28 and TRBJ1-2; D uncertain. V was cut by 3 bases and J by 5 bases, with 4 bases left in between. The CDR3 has 11 amino acids. The germline V gene has CDR1 MDHEN and CDR2 SYDVKM. As DNA, the CDR3 is TGTGCCAGCAGTTTTCCATATGGCTACACCTTC. This encodes CASSFPYGYTF.

V usage is TRBV11-2 and J usage is TRBJ2-3; D may be TRBD1 (6 bases). Per germline, CDR1 SGHAT and CDR2 FQNNGV. The V and J ends lost 5 bases and 4 bases respectively, with 16 bases between them. The CDR3 runs 15 residues. The CDR3 DNA follows: TGTGCCAGCAGCCTGGGGGCTATAACGGCAGATACGCAGTATTTT. Its translation: CASSLGAITADTQYF.

The chain couples TRBV6-5 to TRBJ2-3, with TRBD2 matching 12 bases. This CDR3 region has 15 residues. V shed 7 bases, J shed 4 bases, and the junction held 6 bases outside the gene matches. Germline values: CDR1 MNHEY, CDR2 SVGAGI. For the CDR3, the DNA is TGTGCCAGCATCCCGGCTAGCGGGAGGGCAGATACGCAGTATTTT. It translates to CASIPASGRADTQYF.

This clone was recorded at least ten times. Other DNA sequences within the sample encode an identical CDR3. This chain joins TRBV19 and TRBJ2-1, with D possibly being TRBD1 (6 bases). This CDR3 region has 12 residues. CDR1 is LNHDA and CDR2 is SQIVND in the germline V gene (reference sequence). V was clipped by 6 bases and J by 8 bases, with 11 bases between them. This chain's CDR3 is CASRSRGHEQFF. CDR3 coding DNA: TGTGCCAGTAGGTCCAGGGGCCATGAGCAGTTCTTC.

The rearrangement joins TRBV11-2 to TRBJ1-2; no clear D gene. Per germline, CDR1 SGHAT and CDR2 FQNNGV. This CDR3 region has 11 residues. V shed 8 bases and J shed 3 bases, with 7 bases lying between them. The CDR3 DNA reads TGTGCCAGCTCGGGAGACTATGGCTACACCTTC. Residues: CASSGDYGYTF. Filled out from reference TRBV11-2 and TRBJ1-2, the complete variable domain reads EAGVAQSPRYKIIEKRQSVAFWCNPISGHATLYWYQQILGQGPKLLIQFQNNGVVDDSQLPKDRFSAERLKGVDSTLKIQPAKLEDSAVYLCASSGDYGYTFGSGTRLTVV.

CDR3 sequence reads: CASSSTGSLDTQYF. CDR3 sequence (DNA): TGCGCCAGCAGCTCAACCGGGTCCCTTGATACGCAGTATTTT. The chain uses TRBV5-1 and TRBJ2-3; no clear D. Per germline, CDR1 SGHRS and CDR2 YFSETQ. The CDR3 has 14 amino acids. The V gene lost 3 bases and the J gene lost 6 bases, with 14 bases spanning the gap.

This rearrangement joins TRBV7-9 to TRBJ1-1; D gene uncertain. This CDR3 is built from 13 residues. Germline assignment: CDR1 SEHNR and CDR2 FQNEAQ (reference sequence). The V end was cut by 2 bases, the J end by 7 bases, with 11 bases between. CDR3 sequence reads: CASSLIEGVEAFF. CDR3 coding DNA: TGTGCCAGCAGCTTAATCGAGGGAGTTGAAGCTTTCTTT.

The chain combines TRBV11-3 with TRBJ2-5, with 8 positions matching TRBD2. Trimming at V came to 4 bases and at J to 2 bases, leaving 6 bases not matched to a gene. The CDR3 covers 15 residues. CDR1 and CDR2 (germline): SGHNT, YENEEA. The CDR3 bases are TGTGCCAGCAGCTCCTCTGGGACTAGTCAAGAGACCCAGTACTTC. It translates to CASSSSGTSQETQYF.

This chain joins TRBV11-2 and TRBJ2-3; D is possibly TRBD2 (6 bases). The CDR3 is made up of 16 amino acids. V lost 1 base, J lost 8 bases, and 19 bases lay in between. Germline V gene data show CDR1 as SGHAT and CDR2 as FQNNGV. CDR3 residues: CASSLAGDPRVGTQYF. The CDR3 DNA reads as TGTGCCAGCAGCTTAGCGGGGGACCCCCGCGTTGGTACGCAGTATTTT.

The V and J genes are TRBV4-1 and TRBJ2-4; TRBD1 aligns across 8 bases. V lost 2 bases, J lost 6 bases, and 6 bases stayed unmatched. Looked up from germline, CDR1 is MGHRA and CDR2 is YSYEKL. CDR3 length equals 15 residues. The CDR3 loop reads CASSQQGQVGNIQYF. CDR3 nucleotide sequence: TGCGCCAGCAGCCAACAGGGACAGGTTGGAAACATTCAGTACTTC.

V is TRBV19 and J is TRBJ2-7; the D gene is possibly TRBD1 (5 bases). Trimming removed 6 bases at V and 2 bases at J, with 17 bases between. The CDR3 spans 15 residues. The germline V gene encodes CDR1 LNHDA and CDR2 SQIVND (reference sequence). Here the CDR3 reads CASSPDPGHTYEQYF. In DNA, the CDR3 is TGTGCCAGTAGCCCAGACCCTGGACATACCTACGAGCAGTACTTC.

This chain uses TRBV7-3 with TRBJ2-5; weak D call: TRBD1 (5 bases). CDR3 length: 14 residues. V lost 5 bases and J lost 7, with 17 bases in between. Per germline, CDR1 SGHTA and CDR2 FQGTGA. The CDR3 DNA reads TGTGCCAGCAGCCCCGAGGCAGGGATGGGGACCCAGTACTTC. Its protein is CASSPEAGMGTQYF.

The chain employs TRBV6-5 and TRBJ1-4; D possibly corresponds to TRBD1 (6 bases). CDR1 and CDR2 (germline): MNHEY, SVGAGI. With 5 bases removed from V and 3 bases from J, the gap between germline ends came to 10 bases. There are 14 residues in the CDR3. In DNA, the CDR3 is TGTGCCAGCAGTCCTCGACAGGCTAATGAAAAACTGTTTTTT. This encodes CASSPRQANEKLFF.

V is TRBV30 and J is TRBJ1-3, with 9 bases matching TRBD1. The CDR3 runs 12 residues. V trimming: 8 bases; J trimming: 2 bases; junction bases outside the gene matches: 1. Germline CDR1 and CDR2: GTSNPN and SVGIG (reference sequence). CDR3 residues: CARQGAGNTIYF. CDR3 DNA: TGTGCCCGACAGGGGGCTGGAAACACCATATATTTT.

The J gene is TRBJ2-7, the V gene TRBV11-2, with a possible D match to TRBD2 (7 bases). Germline CDR1 SGHAT, CDR2 FQNNGV. This CDR3 has 16 amino acids. Trimming took 5 bases from V and 6 from J, leaving 23 bases between them. This chain's CDR3 is CASSPLGSQGTTEQYF. For the CDR3, the DNA is TGTGCCAGCAGCCCCCTCGGTTCCCAGGGGACTACCGAGCAGTACTTC.

The chain joins TRBV5-6 to TRBJ2-7, with TRBD2 identical over 9 bases. The CDR3 totals 15 residues. After removal of 3 bases from V and 5 bases from J, the junction contained 9 bases not matched to a gene. CDR1 and CDR2 from the germline V gene are SGHDT and YYEEEE. CDR3 coding DNA: TGTGCCAGCAGCTCAACCGGGACTAGCAGCCACGAGCAGTACTTC. Translating gives CASSSTGTSSHEQYF.

In the case of this clone: Different DNA sequences within this sample yield the same CDR3. This chain connects TRBV6-1 to TRBJ1-5; maybe TRBD1 (6 bases). Trimming removed 3 bases at V and 7 bases at J, with 13 bases between. Germline V lookup: CDR1 MNHNS, CDR2 SASEGT. CDR3 length equals 14 residues. Here the CDR3 reads CASSEGRGGQPQHF. DNA of the CDR3: TGTGCCAGCAGTGAGGGCAGGGGTGGGCAGCCCCAGCATTTT.

The chain has TRBV18 and TRBJ2-7; D is unclear. Germline V gene sequence: CDR1 KGHSH, CDR2 LQKENI. V dropped 2 bases and J dropped 4 bases, with 6 bases sitting between them. The length of the CDR3 is 12 residues. Here the CDR3 DNA reads TGTGCCAGCTCACCAAAGACTTACGAGCAGTACTTC. As protein: CASSPKTYEQYF. Full variable domain (missing parts from reference TRBV18 and TRBJ2-7): NAGVMQNPRHLVRRRGQEARLRCSPMKGHSHVYWYRQLPEEGLKFMVYLQKENIIDESGMPKERFSAEFPKEGPSILRIQQVVRGDSAAYFCASSPKTYEQYFGPGTRLTVT.

V is TRBV11-2 and J is TRBJ2-7; TRBD1 might be the D (6 bases). CDR3 length: 15 amino acids. The V gene lost 2 bases and the J gene lost 3 bases, with 14 bases spanning the gap. Germline V lookup: CDR1 SGHAT, CDR2 FQNNGV. The CDR3 protein is CASSLSAGDLYEQYF. CDR3 sequence (DNA): TGTGCCAGCAGCTTATCGGCAGGGGATCTCTACGAGCAGTACTTC.

The J gene is TRBJ2-2, the V gene TRBV19; the D gene is possibly TRBD2 (7 bases). The CDR3 runs 19 residues. V lost 5 bases to trimming and J lost 5 bases, with 27 bases between them. Germline CDR1 and CDR2: LNHDA and SQIVND (reference sequence). The CDR3 reads CASSVPTWEGGVKTGELFF. In nucleotides, the CDR3 is TGTGCCAGTAGTGTCCCAACATGGGAGGGGGGAGTTAAAACCGGGGAGCTGTTTTTT.

Concerning this clone: One junction end disagrees with the germline gene, perhaps due to a read error. The chain has TRBV9 and TRBJ2-5; 9 bases match TRBD2. Germline lookup yields CDR1 SGDLS and CDR2 YYNGEE. This CDR3 is 14 amino acids long. CDR3 in DNA: TGTGCCCGCAGCGCGGGGGGGGGCCAAGAGACCCAGTACTTC. Amino acid sequence: CARSAGGGQETQYF. Combining the CDR3 with reference TRBV9 and TRBJ2-5 gives the whole variable domain DSGVTQTPKHLITATGQRVTLRCSPRSGDLSVYWYQQSLDQGLQFLIQYYNGEERAKGNILERFSAQQFPDLHSELNLSSLELGDSALYFCARSAGGGQETQYFGPGTRLLVL.

This rearrangement joins TRBV10-3 to TRBJ1-4; D gene ambiguous. The CDR3 covers 15 residues. Between the trimmed V and J ends, which lost 4 bases and 0 bases, there was a span of 9 bases. CDR1 is ENHRY, CDR2 SYGVKD, per germline. In DNA form, the CDR3 reads TGTGCCATCAGTGCTGACACCACAACTAATGAAAAACTGTTTTTT. Residues: CAISADTTTNEKLFF.